This T cell receptor (beta chain) was retrieved from a study of blood T cell repertoires in COVID-19. This clone was seen more than once but under ten times. Other DNA sequences in the same sample also yield this CDR3. TCRdb's copy holds only in-frame clones and misses some; the assay was immunoSEQ multiplex PCR. This sample has roughly 250,000 clones, with under 90% found just once. V was clipped by 5 bases and J by 0 bases, with 11 bases between them. This CDR3 spans 14 amino acids. CDR1 and CDR2 from the germline V gene are LGHNT and FRNRAP. The sequenced sample was peripheral blood. The clonotype was recovered from an older woman with active or convalescent COVID-19. The V call is TRBV12-5, the J call TRBJ2-7, with D perhaps TRBD2 (5 bases). CDR3 DNA: TGTGCTAGTGGTCGGACGGGGAGCTCCTACGAGCAGTACTTC. Translation: CASGRTGSSYEQYF.